This record concerns one T cell receptor beta chain sequence. This entry belongs to a study of blood T cell repertoires in COVID-19. Repertoires were generated with immunoSEQ multiplex PCR, while TCRdb's copy carries only in-frame clones and drops some. The table includes 300,000 to 450,000 clones, 80% to 90% detected once. The CDR3 has 13 amino acids. V lost 5 bases and J 8 bases, leaving 11 bases between the germline ends. CDR1 and CDR2 (germline): SGDLS, YYNGEE. This TCR derives from a man aged 30 to 45 who had recovered from COVID-19. The sequencing input was PBMCs or T cells enriched from blood (not recorded which). V gene TRBV9 combines with J gene TRBJ1-6, with a tentative D call TRBD1 (5 bases). The CDR3 DNA follows: TGTGCCAGCAGGAAGGGGTTTGATTCACCCCTCCACTTT. Translation: CASRKGFDSPLHF.